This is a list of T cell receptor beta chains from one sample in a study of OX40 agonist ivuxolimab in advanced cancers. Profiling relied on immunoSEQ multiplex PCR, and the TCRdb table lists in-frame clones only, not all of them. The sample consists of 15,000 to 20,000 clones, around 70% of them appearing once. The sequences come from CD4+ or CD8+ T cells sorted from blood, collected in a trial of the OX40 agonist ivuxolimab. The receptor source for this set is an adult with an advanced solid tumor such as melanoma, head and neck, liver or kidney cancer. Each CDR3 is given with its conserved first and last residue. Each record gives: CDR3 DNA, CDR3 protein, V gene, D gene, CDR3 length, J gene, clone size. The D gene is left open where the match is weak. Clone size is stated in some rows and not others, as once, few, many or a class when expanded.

CDR3nt: TGTGCCACCAGCACCGGGGAGGGGAATGAGCAGTTCTTC; CDR3aa: CATSTGEGNEQFF; v_gene: TRBV15; d_gene: TRBD2; len: 13; j_gene: TRBJ2-1; abundance: -
CDR3nt: TGCGCCAGCAGCCCAGACGAACCCTACGAGCAGTACTTC; CDR3aa: CASSPDEPYEQYF; v_gene: TRBV5-1; d_gene: -; len: 13; j_gene: TRBJ2-7; abundance: -
CDR3nt: TGTGCCTGGAACGGGAGGGTTAACGGGGAGCTGTTTTTT; CDR3aa: CAWNGRVNGELFF; v_gene: TRBV30; d_gene: TRBD2; len: 13; j_gene: TRBJ2-2; abundance: -
CDR3nt: TGTGCCAGCAGCCCGGGACAGAACTCTGGAAACACCATATATTTT; CDR3aa: CASSPGQNSGNTIYF; v_gene: TRBV11-1; d_gene: TRBD1; len: 15; j_gene: TRBJ1-3; abundance: -
CDR3nt: TGCGCCAGCAGCCAAGAGACAGGGGCAATGGGCTACACCTTC; CDR3aa: CASSQETGAMGYTF; v_gene: TRBV4-1; d_gene: TRBD1; len: 14; j_gene: TRBJ1-2; abundance: -
CDR3nt: TGTGCCAGCTCACGCGGTGAGCAGTTCTTC; CDR3aa: CASSRGEQFF; v_gene: TRBV18; d_gene: -; len: 10; j_gene: TRBJ2-1; abundance: once
CDR3nt: TGTGCCAGCAGTACCGGGGGCCAAGAGACCCAGTACTTC; CDR3aa: CASSTGGQETQYF; v_gene: TRBV6-5; d_gene: -; len: 13; j_gene: TRBJ2-5; abundance: few
CDR3nt: TGTGCCAGCAGCCTTTCCCGGACAGGGGGCCCCTCTGAGCAGTACTTC; CDR3aa: CASSLSRTGGPSEQYF; v_gene: TRBV27; d_gene: TRBD1; len: 16; j_gene: TRBJ2-7; abundance: -
CDR3nt: TGTGCCAGCAGCTCTCCGGAGGAGGGGGTCAATGAAAAACTGTTTTTT; CDR3aa: CASSSPEEGVNEKLFF; v_gene: TRBV2; d_gene: -; len: 16; j_gene: TRBJ1-4; abundance: -
CDR3nt: TGTGCCAGCAGTTACACGGACGGTCCTGGATGGGAGCAGTACTTC; CDR3aa: CASSYTDGPGWEQYF; v_gene: TRBV6-6; d_gene: -; len: 15; j_gene: TRBJ2-7; abundance: -
CDR3nt: TGTGCCAGCAGTGACTCTTGGACAGGCTCCTACGAGCAGTACTTC; CDR3aa: CASSDSWTGSYEQYF; v_gene: TRBV6-1; d_gene: TRBD1; len: 15; j_gene: TRBJ2-7; abundance: -
CDR3nt: TGTGCCAGCAGCCGGAGCGGGGCGAGCTCCTACGAGCAGTACTTC; CDR3aa: CASSRSGASSYEQYF; v_gene: TRBV27; d_gene: TRBD2; len: 15; j_gene: TRBJ2-7; abundance: -
CDR3nt: TGTGCCAGTAGGGCAGGGCCCCCTAATCAGCCCCAGCATTTT; CDR3aa: CASRAGPPNQPQHF; v_gene: TRBV19; d_gene: -; len: 14; j_gene: TRBJ1-5; abundance: -
CDR3nt: TGCGCCAGTGGGCCGAACACTGAAGCTTTCTTT; CDR3aa: CASGPNTEAFF; v_gene: TRBV10-2; d_gene: -; len: 11; j_gene: TRBJ1-1; abundance: -
CDR3nt: TGTGCCAGTAGTAGCAGGGGACAGGGGATTGTTGGGACTGAAGCTTTCTTT; CDR3aa: CASSSRGQGIVGTEAFF; v_gene: TRBV19; d_gene: TRBD1; len: 17; j_gene: TRBJ1-1; abundance: -
CDR3nt: TGTGCCAGCACGGCGGGAGTAGGATATGAGCAGTTCTTC; CDR3aa: CASTAGVGYEQFF; v_gene: TRBV28; d_gene: TRBD2; len: 13; j_gene: TRBJ2-1; abundance: -
CDR3nt: TGTGCCAGCAGCATCGGACAGGGTTCCTACGAGCAGTACTTC; CDR3aa: CASSIGQGSYEQYF; v_gene: TRBV7-3; d_gene: TRBD1; len: 14; j_gene: TRBJ2-7; abundance: -
CDR3nt: TGCGCCAGCAGCGAAGGACAGGGGGCAGCAGAGACCCAGTACTTC; CDR3aa: CASSEGQGAAETQYF; v_gene: TRBV5-1; d_gene: TRBD1; len: 15; j_gene: TRBJ2-5; abundance: -
CDR3nt: TGTGCCAGCTCGCATGCATGGAACACCGGGGAGCTGTTTTTT; CDR3aa: CASSHAWNTGELFF; v_gene: TRBV25-1; d_gene: -; len: 14; j_gene: TRBJ2-2; abundance: -
CDR3nt: TGTGCCAGCAGTTTACCGGGACTAGCGGGAGCCGAGGGGACTTACGAGCAGTACTTC; CDR3aa: CASSLPGLAGAEGTYEQYF; v_gene: TRBV28; d_gene: TRBD2; len: 19; j_gene: TRBJ2-7; abundance: -
CDR3nt: TGTGCCAGCAGCTCCGACGGTTACGAGCAGTACTTC; CDR3aa: CASSSDGYEQYF; v_gene: TRBV11-3; d_gene: -; len: 12; j_gene: TRBJ2-7; abundance: -
CDR3nt: TGTGCCAGCTCAACCCCTGAAGACAGGGGCTACGAGCAGTACTTC; CDR3aa: CASSTPEDRGYEQYF; v_gene: TRBV5-4; d_gene: TRBD1; len: 15; j_gene: TRBJ2-7; abundance: -
CDR3nt: TGTGCCAGCGGCGTAGGACAGGGTGTCACCTACGAGCAGTACTTC; CDR3aa: CASGVGQGVTYEQYF; v_gene: TRBV9; d_gene: TRBD1; len: 15; j_gene: TRBJ2-7; abundance: -
CDR3nt: TGTGCCAGCAGGCTCGGACTAGCGGCCTCCTACGAGCAGTACTTC; CDR3aa: CASRLGLAASYEQYF; v_gene: TRBV28; d_gene: TRBD2; len: 15; j_gene: TRBJ2-7; abundance: few
CDR3nt: TGTGCCAGCAGTCCTCGAGGGGGAGGGAGTCGCGAGCAGTACTTC; CDR3aa: CASSPRGGGSREQYF; v_gene: TRBV7-9; d_gene: -; len: 15; j_gene: TRBJ2-7; abundance: once
CDR3nt: TGTGCCAGCAGCTTAGCAGGCGAGCTGTTTTTT; CDR3aa: CASSLAGELFF; v_gene: TRBV7-9; d_gene: -; len: 11; j_gene: TRBJ2-2; abundance: few
CDR3nt: TGTGCCAGCAGTGAAGCCCCTTACAATGAGCAGTTCTTC; CDR3aa: CASSEAPYNEQFF; v_gene: TRBV2; d_gene: -; len: 13; j_gene: TRBJ2-1; abundance: -
CDR3nt: TGTGCCAGCAGCCTCGCGTCGGGAGGAAACATTCAGTACTTC; CDR3aa: CASSLASGGNIQYF; v_gene: TRBV13; d_gene: TRBD2; len: 14; j_gene: TRBJ2-4; abundance: -
CDR3nt: TGTGCCAGCAGCTTGAATGAGGGCGCGAACACCGGGGAGCTGTTTTTT; CDR3aa: CASSLNEGANTGELFF; v_gene: TRBV5-5; d_gene: -; len: 16; j_gene: TRBJ2-2; abundance: medium-sized
CDR3nt: TGCGCCAGCTCGAGTAGCACCAATGAGCAGTTCTTC; CDR3aa: CASSSSTNEQFF; v_gene: TRBV4-1; d_gene: -; len: 12; j_gene: TRBJ2-1; abundance: -
CDR3nt: TGTGCCAGCAGCTTAGGACCCGCCGGGGGCACAGATACGCAGTATTTT; CDR3aa: CASSLGPAGGTDTQYF; v_gene: TRBV7-9; d_gene: -; len: 16; j_gene: TRBJ2-3; abundance: -
CDR3nt: TGTGCCAGCAGCCCACCTTCAGGGGGGAACACTGAAGCTTTCTTT; CDR3aa: CASSPPSGGNTEAFF; v_gene: TRBV5-4; d_gene: TRBD1; len: 15; j_gene: TRBJ1-1; abundance: -
CDR3nt: TGTGCCAGCAGTTCCGCCGGGACGGCCTACGAGCAGTACTTC; CDR3aa: CASSSAGTAYEQYF; v_gene: TRBV11-2; d_gene: -; len: 14; j_gene: TRBJ2-7; abundance: -
CDR3nt: TGTGCCAGCAGCCAAGACCTTGAGGGGAAAGGCCCGAGTGGCTACACCTTC; CDR3aa: CASSQDLEGKGPSGYTF; v_gene: TRBV4-2; d_gene: -; len: 17; j_gene: TRBJ1-2; abundance: -
CDR3nt: TGCGCCAGCAGCTTAACAGGTGGAATGAACACTGAAGCTTTCTTT; CDR3aa: CASSLTGGMNTEAFF; v_gene: TRBV5-1; d_gene: -; len: 15; j_gene: TRBJ1-1; abundance: -
CDR3nt: TGTGCCAGCCAGGGACACACAGATACGCAGTATTTT; CDR3aa: CASQGHTDTQYF; v_gene: TRBV19; d_gene: -; len: 12; j_gene: TRBJ2-3; abundance: once
CDR3nt: TGTGCCATCAGTGAGTCGGGCTCTGGAAACACCATATATTTT; CDR3aa: CAISESGSGNTIYF; v_gene: TRBV10-3; d_gene: -; len: 14; j_gene: TRBJ1-3; abundance: -
CDR3nt: TGTGCCACCAGCGGGGCTAGCGGCCAAGAGACCCAGTACTTC; CDR3aa: CATSGASGQETQYF; v_gene: TRBV7-9; d_gene: TRBD2; len: 14; j_gene: TRBJ2-5; abundance: -
CDR3nt: TGCGCCAGCAGCTTGGGCGGCTCCGGGAATGAGCAGTACTTC; CDR3aa: CASSLGGSGNEQYF; v_gene: TRBV5-1; d_gene: -; len: 14; j_gene: TRBJ2-7; abundance: -
CDR3nt: TGTGCCAGCAGCCCCCGGACAGGGGAGTCCTACAATGAGCAGTTCTTC; CDR3aa: CASSPRTGESYNEQFF; v_gene: TRBV6-6; d_gene: TRBD1; len: 16; j_gene: TRBJ2-1; abundance: -
CDR3nt: TGTGCCAGCAGTTTCAGCGGGGGGGATATAGGGCAGTATTTT; CDR3aa: CASSFSGGDIGQYF; v_gene: TRBV28; d_gene: TRBD2; len: 14; j_gene: TRBJ2-3; abundance: -
CDR3nt: TGTGCCAGCAGTACAGGGGGGGACACTGAAGCTTTCTTT; CDR3aa: CASSTGGDTEAFF; v_gene: TRBV28; d_gene: TRBD1; len: 13; j_gene: TRBJ1-1; abundance: -
CDR3nt: TGTGCCAGCAGCTTCACGGGGAACACTGAAGCTTTCTTT; CDR3aa: CASSFTGNTEAFF; v_gene: TRBV13; d_gene: -; len: 13; j_gene: TRBJ1-1; abundance: medium-sized
CDR3nt: TGTGCCAGCAGTTACTCCCTAGCGGGGTTCTACGAGCAGTACTTC; CDR3aa: CASSYSLAGFYEQYF; v_gene: TRBV6-5; d_gene: TRBD2; len: 15; j_gene: TRBJ2-7; abundance: few
CDR3nt: TGTGCCAGCAGCTTCGGGACTAGCTGGAAAGAGACCCAGTACTTC; CDR3aa: CASSFGTSWKETQYF; v_gene: TRBV7-9; d_gene: TRBD2; len: 15; j_gene: TRBJ2-5; abundance: once
CDR3nt: TGTGCCAGCAGCTTAGCGTGGGGGGGAAGGAAGTACTTC; CDR3aa: CASSLAWGGRKYF; v_gene: TRBV7-8; d_gene: TRBD2; len: 13; j_gene: TRBJ2-7; abundance: -
CDR3nt: TGTGCCAGCAGCCCCGGGGCCCCTGAAGCTTTCTTT; CDR3aa: CASSPGAPEAFF; v_gene: TRBV9; d_gene: -; len: 12; j_gene: TRBJ1-1; abundance: -
CDR3nt: TGTGCCAGCTCACCAGGACAGGGGGCTTCCTACGAGCAGTACTTC; CDR3aa: CASSPGQGASYEQYF; v_gene: TRBV18; d_gene: TRBD1; len: 15; j_gene: TRBJ2-7; abundance: -
CDR3nt: TGTGCCAGCAGCACGGGGACAGGGCTAAGGAGGGACGAGCAGTACTTC; CDR3aa: CASSTGTGLRRDEQYF; v_gene: TRBV11-2; d_gene: TRBD1; len: 16; j_gene: TRBJ2-7; abundance: -
CDR3nt: TGTGCCAGCAGCTCAATCCGAGACAGACAAGAGACCCAGTACTTC; CDR3aa: CASSSIRDRQETQYF; v_gene: TRBV7-9; d_gene: -; len: 15; j_gene: TRBJ2-5; abundance: -
CDR3nt: TGTGCCTGGGGACTAGCGGGAGTAGTCGAGCAGTACTTC; CDR3aa: CAWGLAGVVEQYF; v_gene: TRBV30; d_gene: TRBD2; len: 13; j_gene: TRBJ2-7; abundance: -
CDR3nt: TGCAGCGTTGAAGATCTATTCGCGGATTCTAATGAAAAACTGTTTTTT; CDR3aa: CSVEDLFADSNEKLFF; v_gene: TRBV29-1; d_gene: -; len: 16; j_gene: TRBJ1-4; abundance: -
CDR3nt: TGTGCCAGCAGCTTAGCAAGCCTAGCGGATAGCACAGATACGCAGTATTTT; CDR3aa: CASSLASLADSTDTQYF; v_gene: TRBV7-9; d_gene: TRBD2; len: 17; j_gene: TRBJ2-3; abundance: -
CDR3nt: TGTGCCAGCAGCTTAGGCCAGGTCTATGGCTACACCTTC; CDR3aa: CASSLGQVYGYTF; v_gene: TRBV11-2; d_gene: -; len: 13; j_gene: TRBJ1-2; abundance: -
CDR3nt: TGTGCCAGCAGCTTAGACCTCGGGGGGGAGCAGTACTTC; CDR3aa: CASSLDLGGEQYF; v_gene: TRBV7-9; d_gene: TRBD2; len: 13; j_gene: TRBJ2-7; abundance: -